One sample yielded the 18 T cell receptor beta chains listed below, sequenced in a study of identifying expanded T cells in peripheral blood. Generated by immunoSEQ multiplex PCR, the TCRdb table keeps only in-frame clones and is missing some. The sample has under 150,000 clones; 75% to 90% are singletons. Material for sequencing was blood. The receptors were sampled from a person between 18 and 75 years old in good health.

This clone was seen a single time. The chain uses TRBV29-1 and TRBJ1-1; D is perhaps TRBD1 (5 bases). Germline V gene sequence: CDR1 SQVTM, CDR2 ANQGSEA. V was clipped by 4 bases and J by 11 bases, with 14 bases between them. The CDR3 consists of 11 residues. DNA for the CDR3: TGCAGCGTTGCCGGGACCAAAGGCGCTTTCTTT. Its translation: CSVAGTKGAFF.

This clone was seen only a few times. The gene calls are TRBV6-1 and TRBJ1-5; perhaps TRBD1 as D (5 bases). Germline CDR1 MNHNS, CDR2 SASEGT. V gave up 0 bases and J gave up 4 bases, with 19 bases separating them. The CDR3 totals 18 residues. CDR3 loop: CASSEAGTGVTVNQPQHF. The CDR3 region has the DNA TGTGCCAGCAGTGAAGCGGGCACAGGAGTCACCGTAAATCAGCCCCAGCATTTT.

The gene calls are TRBV5-5 and TRBJ1-5; D not resolved. V lost 4 bases and J lost 1, with 9 bases in between. CDR1 is SGHKS, CDR2 YYEKEE, per germline (reference sequence). The CDR3 length is 14 residues. The CDR3 region is CASSIQSSNQPQHF. CDR3 coding DNA: TGTGCCAGCAGCATACAGAGCAGCAATCAGCCCCAGCATTTT.

V is TRBV27 and J is TRBJ2-1; 7 nucleotides align to TRBD1. The CDR3 has 13 amino acids. CDR1 MNHEY and CDR2 SMNVEV come from the germline V gene (reference sequence). Trimming cost V 3 bases and J 5 bases; bases outside gene matches: 1. The DNA for the CDR3 is TGTGCCAGCAGTTTGGGACAGAACAATGAGCAGTTCTTC. This sequence encodes CASSLGQNNEQFF.

The chain joins TRBV18 to TRBJ1-2; no reliable D call. Germline loops: CDR1 KGHSH, CDR2 LQKENI. V lost 2 bases, J lost 7 bases, and 14 bases lay in between. The CDR3 extends over 14 amino acids. The CDR3 protein is CASSPSGSDGGYTF. The CDR3 DNA follows: TGTGCCAGCTCACCATCGGGATCGGACGGTGGCTACACCTTC.

The V gene is TRBV7-8, the J gene TRBJ2-3; the D is unclear. This CDR3 has 14 residues. Trimming stripped 2 bases from V and 9 bases from J, with 15 bases between. Germline V gives CDR1 SGHVS, CDR2 FQNEAQ. The CDR3 DNA reads as TGTGCCAGCAGCTTATTAGAAGGCTCGCGGACGCAGTATTTT. The encoded protein is CASSLLEGSRTQYF.

V and J are TRBV5-6 and TRBJ2-5, with a possible D match to TRBD2 (5 bases). Germline CDR1 SGHDT, CDR2 YYEEEE. V was pared by 2 bases and J by 5 bases, with 10 bases between. The CDR3 runs 13 residues. The CDR3, as DNA: TGTGCCAGCAGCTTACTAGGAGGCGAGACCCAGTACTTC. Translated, it gives CASSLLGGETQYF. Supplemented by reference TRBV5-6 and TRBJ2-5, the full variable domain reads DAGVTQSPTHLIKTRGQQVTLRCSPKSGHDTVSWYQQALGQGPQFIFQYYEEEERQRGNFPDRFSGHQFPNYSSELNVNALLLGDSALYLCASSLLGGETQYFGPGTRLLVL.

V usage is TRBV6-6 and J usage is TRBJ2-1; no clear D gene. Trimming took 6 bases from V and 5 from J, leaving 8 bases between them. The CDR3 length is 12 residues. Per the germline V gene, CDR1 is MNHNY and CDR2 is SVGAGI (reference sequence). The DNA of the CDR3 is TGTGCCAGCAGCCGCCCCAACAATGAGCAGTTCTTC. It yields the protein CASSRPNNEQFF.

The V gene is TRBV13, the J gene TRBJ2-5; no reliable D call. The CDR3 runs to 14 residues. Germline CDR1 is PRHDT and CDR2 is FYEKMQ (reference sequence). Between the trimmed V and J ends, which lost 4 bases and 5 bases, there was a span of 14 bases. Here the CDR3 reads CASSSDGFGETQYF. As DNA, the CDR3 is TGTGCCAGCAGCTCGGACGGATTCGGGGAGACCCAGTACTTC.

This chain joins TRBV18 and TRBJ1-1; TRBD1 aligns across 9 bases. The ends lost 7 bases at V and 4 bases at J; junction bases unmatched: 10. Germline values: CDR1 KGHSH, CDR2 LQKENI. The length of the CDR3 is 15 residues. The CDR3 loop is CASLRTGAGGTEAFF. The CDR3 DNA is TGTGCCAGCTTAAGGACAGGGGCCGGAGGCACTGAAGCTTTCTTT.

This clone has just one count. In nucleotides, the CDR3 is TGTGCCAGCAGAACGGGGACTCAGGCCTCCTACGAGCAGTACTTC. Its protein is CASRTGTQASYEQYF. The gene calls are TRBV6-5 and TRBJ2-7; TRBD2 might be the D (6 bases). The CDR3 is 15 amino acids. Germline CDR1 and CDR2: MNHEY and SVGAGI. V shed 6 bases and J shed 0 bases, with 15 bases lying between them.

The chain recombines TRBV29-1 with TRBJ1-1; D is perhaps TRBD1 (6 bases). V was trimmed by 6 bases and J by 5 bases, leaving 22 bases between them. In germline, CDR1 is SQVTM, CDR2 ANQGSEA. The CDR3 is 15 residues long. CDR3 region: CSVVKRYRVRTEAFF. The CDR3 DNA reads TGCAGCGTCGTAAAACGATACAGGGTTAGGACTGAAGCTTTCTTT.

The rearrangement joins TRBV28 to TRBJ1-1, with D maybe TRBD1 (5 bases). This CDR3 is built from 14 residues. CDR1 is MDHEN and CDR2 is SYDVKM in the germline V gene. V lost 1 base to trimming and J lost 3 bases, with 9 bases between them. The CDR3 loop is CASSLSDRYTEAFF. Written as DNA, the CDR3 is TGTGCCAGCAGTTTATCCGACAGATACACTGAAGCTTTCTTT.

The V call is TRBV9, the J call TRBJ1-2; 7 bases line up with TRBD1. J was trimmed by 7 bases and V by 4 bases; bases with no gene match: 7. Germline CDR1 is SGDLS and CDR2 is YYNGEE. The CDR3 has 13 residues. The CDR3 DNA is TGTGCCAGCAGCCAGGGGGGCGCGGGTGGCTACACCTTC. The encoded protein is CASSQGGAGGYTF.

This rearrangement joins TRBV6-1 to TRBJ2-2; D gene ambiguous. The CDR3 runs 13 residues. Trimming took off 4 bases at V and 7 bases at J, with 10 bases between the two ends. Germline loops: CDR1 MNHNS, CDR2 SASEGT. Here the CDR3 reads CASSVRSIGELFF. The DNA for the CDR3 is TGTGCCAGCAGTGTACGGTCCATCGGGGAGCTGTTTTTT.

V gene TRBV6-5 combines with J gene TRBJ2-5, with D uncertain. Trimming took off 0 bases at V and 3 bases at J, with 11 bases between the two ends. Germline CDR1 MNHEY, CDR2 SVGAGI. This CDR3 has 15 amino acids. The CDR3 spells CASSYSAGTEETQYF. CDR3 DNA: TGTGCCAGCAGTTACTCCGCTGGTACCGAAGAGACCCAGTACTTC.

The DNA of the CDR3 is TGTGCCAGCAGCCCACCGGGGGCAGGGGGCGGGAACACTGAAGCTTTCTTT. It codes for CASSPPGAGGGNTEAFF. The chain couples TRBV7-2 to TRBJ1-1; 8 bases match TRBD1. The CDR3 is 17 amino acids. Trimming took 5 bases from V and 1 from J; bases not matched to a gene: 12. Germline CDR1 SGHTA, CDR2 FQGNSA.

This clone counts as medium-sized. V gene TRBV7-2 combines with J gene TRBJ2-7; TRBD2 matches at 10 bases. Trimming removed 6 bases from V and 4 bases from J; junction bases left unmatched: 9. Germline CDR1 and CDR2: SGHTA and FQGNSA. This CDR3 contains 15 residues. CDR3 loop: CASRYRLAGDYEQYF. CDR3 coding DNA: TGTGCCAGCAGGTATCGTCTAGCGGGAGATTACGAGCAGTACTTC.